The TCR beta chain under discussion was sequenced for a study of beta chain features in type 1 diabetes. Study-wide points: In every one of the four CD4+ subsets, TCRB CDR3s were moderately but significantly shorter in Type 1 diabetes patients.

This CDR3 comprises 13 residues. Trimming removed 5 bases from V and 3 bases from J, with 11 bases in between. Per the germline V gene, CDR1 is SGHAT and CDR2 is FQDESV (reference sequence). Central memory, naive, regulatory and stem cell-like memory CD4+ cells were sorted by CD45RO/CCR7/CD25/CD127/CD95/CD27. Once sorted, every population was more than 98% pure. Expressed TCRB transcripts were sequenced after all isolated RNA was converted to cDNA. Using immunoSEQ multiplex PCR, the repertoire was profiled, and TCRdb retains in-frame clones only, with some absent. The sample records a few hundred thousand clones, over 10% being singletons. Notes on this clone: The antigen is undetermined.

J is TRBJ2-7 and V is TRBV11-1; the D gene is possibly TRBD2 (6 bases). The TCR comes from a man younger than 30 in good health. The sequenced material came from naive CD4+ T cells from blood. The CDR3: CASSKWEDYEQYF. The CDR3 nucleotides are TGTGCCAGCAGCAAATGGGAGGACTACGAGCAGTACTTC.